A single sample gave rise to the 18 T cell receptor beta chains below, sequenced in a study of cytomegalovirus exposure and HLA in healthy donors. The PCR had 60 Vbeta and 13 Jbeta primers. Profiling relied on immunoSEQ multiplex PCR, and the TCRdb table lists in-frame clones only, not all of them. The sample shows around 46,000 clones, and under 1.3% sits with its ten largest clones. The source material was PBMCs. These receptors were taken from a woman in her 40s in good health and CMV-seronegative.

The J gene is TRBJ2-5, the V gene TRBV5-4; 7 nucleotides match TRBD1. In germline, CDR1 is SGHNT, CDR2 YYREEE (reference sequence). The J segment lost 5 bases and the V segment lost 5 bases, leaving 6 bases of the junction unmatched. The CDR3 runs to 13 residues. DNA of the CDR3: TGTGCCAGCAGTACCAAGGGGGCCGAGACCCAGTACTTC. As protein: CASSTKGAETQYF.

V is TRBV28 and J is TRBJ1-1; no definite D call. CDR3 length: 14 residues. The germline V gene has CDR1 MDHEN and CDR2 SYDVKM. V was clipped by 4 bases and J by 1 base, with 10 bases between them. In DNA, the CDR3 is TGTGCCAGCAGTTCCATCCTAGGGAACACTGAAGCTTTCTTT. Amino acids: CASSSILGNTEAFF. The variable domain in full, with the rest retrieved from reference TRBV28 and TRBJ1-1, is DVKVTQSSRYLVKRTGEKVFLECVQDMDHENMFWYRQDPGLGLRLIYFSYDVKMKEKGDIPEGYSVSREKKERFSLILESASTNQTSMYLCASSSILGNTEAFFGQGTRLTVV.

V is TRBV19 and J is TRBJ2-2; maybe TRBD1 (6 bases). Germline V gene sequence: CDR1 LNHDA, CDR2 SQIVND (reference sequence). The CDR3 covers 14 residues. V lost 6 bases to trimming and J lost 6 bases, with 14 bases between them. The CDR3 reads CASSTQGSAGELFF. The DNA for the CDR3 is TGTGCCAGTAGCACACAGGGTTCGGCCGGGGAGCTGTTTTTT.

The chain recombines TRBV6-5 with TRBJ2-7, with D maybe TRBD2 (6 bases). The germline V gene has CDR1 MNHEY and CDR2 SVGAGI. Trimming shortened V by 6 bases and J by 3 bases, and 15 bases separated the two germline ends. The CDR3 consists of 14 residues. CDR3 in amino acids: CASSMTVGGYEQYF. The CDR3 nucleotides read TGTGCCAGCAGCATGACGGTGGGGGGCTACGAGCAGTACTTC.

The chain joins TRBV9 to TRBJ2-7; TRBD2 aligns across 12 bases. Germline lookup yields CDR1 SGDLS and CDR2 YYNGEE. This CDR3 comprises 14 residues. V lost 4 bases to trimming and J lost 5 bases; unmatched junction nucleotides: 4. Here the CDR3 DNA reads TGTGCCAGCAGCCTCCGACTAGCGGGAGACGAGCAGTACTTC. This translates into CASSLRLAGDEQYF.

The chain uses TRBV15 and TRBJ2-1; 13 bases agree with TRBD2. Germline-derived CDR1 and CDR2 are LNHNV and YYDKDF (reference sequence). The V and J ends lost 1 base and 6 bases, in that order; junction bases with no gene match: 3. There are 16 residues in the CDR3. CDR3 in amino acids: CATSRGRLAGGNEQFF. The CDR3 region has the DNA TGTGCCACCAGCAGAGGCCGACTAGCGGGAGGCAATGAGCAGTTCTTC.

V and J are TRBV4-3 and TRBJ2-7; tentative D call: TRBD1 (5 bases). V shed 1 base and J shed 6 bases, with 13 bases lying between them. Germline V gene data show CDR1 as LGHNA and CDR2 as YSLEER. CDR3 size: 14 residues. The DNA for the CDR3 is TGCGCCAGCAGCCAAGGGGGCGGTCTGGCCGAGCAGTACTTC. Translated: CASSQGGGLAEQYF.

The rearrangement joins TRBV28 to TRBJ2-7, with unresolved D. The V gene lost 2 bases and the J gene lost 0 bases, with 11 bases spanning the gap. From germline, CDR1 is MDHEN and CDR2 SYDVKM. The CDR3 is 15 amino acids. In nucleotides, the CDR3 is TGTGCCAGCAGTTTAGGCACAGTGACCTCCTACGAGCAGTACTTC. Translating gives CASSLGTVTSYEQYF. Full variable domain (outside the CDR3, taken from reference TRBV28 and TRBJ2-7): DVKVTQSSRYLVKRTGEKVFLECVQDMDHENMFWYRQDPGLGLRLIYFSYDVKMKEKGDIPEGYSVSREKKERFSLILESASTNQTSMYLCASSLGTVTSYEQYFGPGTRLTVT.

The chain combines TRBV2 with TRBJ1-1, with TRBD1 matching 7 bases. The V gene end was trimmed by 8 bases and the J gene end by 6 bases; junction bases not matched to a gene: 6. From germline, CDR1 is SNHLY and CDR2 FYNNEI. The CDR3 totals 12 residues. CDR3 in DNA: TGTGCCAGCTTATCCAGGGGGGCTGAAGCTTTCTTT. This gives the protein CASLSRGAEAFF.

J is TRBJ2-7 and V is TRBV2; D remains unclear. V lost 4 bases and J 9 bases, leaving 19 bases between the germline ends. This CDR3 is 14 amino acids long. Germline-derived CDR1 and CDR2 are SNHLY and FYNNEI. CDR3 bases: TGTGCCAGCAGTGTGCAACTCTTGATACGAGGGCAGTACTTC. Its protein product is CASSVQLLIRGQYF.

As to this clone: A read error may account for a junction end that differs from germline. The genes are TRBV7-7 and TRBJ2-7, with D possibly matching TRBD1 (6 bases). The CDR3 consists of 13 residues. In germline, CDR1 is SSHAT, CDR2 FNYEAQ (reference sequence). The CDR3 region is CASSPGQGMEQYF. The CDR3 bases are TGTGCTAGCAGCCCCGGCCAGGGGATGGAGCAGTACTTC.

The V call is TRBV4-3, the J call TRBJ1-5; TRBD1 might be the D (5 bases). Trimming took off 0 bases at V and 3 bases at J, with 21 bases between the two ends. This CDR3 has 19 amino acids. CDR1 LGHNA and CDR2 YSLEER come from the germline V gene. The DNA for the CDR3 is TGCGCCAGCAGCCAAGATGGAGGGCCCCAGGGCAGCTTCAATCAGCCCCAGCATTTT. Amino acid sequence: CASSQDGGPQGSFNQPQHF.

Here the CDR3 DNA reads TGCGCCAGCAGTCAATCAAGGGGTTTAGAAGCTTTCTTT. Protein sequence: CASSQSRGLEAFF. The V gene is TRBV23-1, the J gene TRBJ1-1; maybe TRBD1 (5 bases). TRBV23-1 is annotated as an ORF whose role is uncertain. This CDR3 spans 13 amino acids. The V end was cut by 0 bases, the J end by 8 bases, with 10 bases between.

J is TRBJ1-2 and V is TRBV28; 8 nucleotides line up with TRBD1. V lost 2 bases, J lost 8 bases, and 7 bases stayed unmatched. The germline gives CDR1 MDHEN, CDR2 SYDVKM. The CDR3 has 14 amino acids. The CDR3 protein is CASSLVQGAHGYTF. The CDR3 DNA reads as TGTGCCAGCAGTTTAGTCCAGGGGGCTCACGGCTACACCTTC.

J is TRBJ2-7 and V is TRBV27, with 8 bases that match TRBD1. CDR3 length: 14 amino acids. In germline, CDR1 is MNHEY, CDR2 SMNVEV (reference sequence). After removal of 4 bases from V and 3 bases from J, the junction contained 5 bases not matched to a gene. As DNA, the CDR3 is TGTGCCAGCAGTTGGGCAGGGGGCAGCTACGAGCAGTACTTC. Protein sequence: CASSWAGGSYEQYF.

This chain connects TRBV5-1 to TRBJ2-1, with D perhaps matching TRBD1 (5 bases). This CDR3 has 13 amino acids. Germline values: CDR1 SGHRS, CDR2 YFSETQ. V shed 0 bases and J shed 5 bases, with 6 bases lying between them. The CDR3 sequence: CASSLAGNNEQFF. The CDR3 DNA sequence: TGCGCCAGCAGCTTGGCAGGGAACAATGAGCAGTTCTTC.

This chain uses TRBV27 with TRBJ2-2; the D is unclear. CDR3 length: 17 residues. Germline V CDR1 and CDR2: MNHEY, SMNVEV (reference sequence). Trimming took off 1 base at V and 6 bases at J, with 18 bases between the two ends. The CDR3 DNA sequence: TGTGCCAGCAGTTTATTATATCTCCCAATGGGCCCCGGGGAGCTGTTTTTT. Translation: CASSLLYLPMGPGELFF.

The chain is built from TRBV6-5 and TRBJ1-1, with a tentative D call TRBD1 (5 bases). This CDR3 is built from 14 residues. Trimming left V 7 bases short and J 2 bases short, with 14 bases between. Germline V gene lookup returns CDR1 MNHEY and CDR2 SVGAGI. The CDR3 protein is CASTRERVNTEAFF. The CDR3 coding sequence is TGTGCCAGCACCAGGGAAAGAGTTAACACTGAAGCTTTCTTT.